This is a list of T cell receptor beta chains from one sample in a study of T cell responses to AZD1222 COVID-19 vaccine. Repertoires were generated with immunoSEQ multiplex PCR, while TCRdb's copy carries only in-frame clones and drops some. Of about 180,000 clones listed, around 90% are singletons. The sequencing here drew on peripheral blood, taken on day 0 of AZD1222 vaccination. Source of these receptors: an adult in good health. The CDR3 runs from the conserved cysteine through the conserved F or W. D genes are given only for firm matches. Some rows mark clone size as missing; the rest say once, few, many or name a class of expanded clone.

.	TRBV6-2/TRBV6-3	TRBJ1-6	.	TGTGCCAGCAGTTCAAGGGGAAATAATTCACCCCTCCACTTT	CASSSRGNNSPLHF
.	TRBV6-2/TRBV6-3	TRBJ2-7	TRBD1	TGTGCCAGCAGTCCAAGGACAGGGGCCCTTGGTGAGCAGTACTTC	CASSPRTGALGEQYF
.	TRBV11-1	TRBJ1-5	.	TGTGCCAGCAGCCCTAGTCGGAATCAGCCCCAGCATTTT	CASSPSRNQPQHF
.	TRBV9	TRBJ2-3	TRBD2	TGTGCCAGCAGCGTACTACCAAGGACTAGCGGGGGGTCCTCCACAGATACGCAGTATTTT	CASSVLPRTSGGSSTDTQYF
few	TRBV2	TRBJ2-3	.	TGTGCCAGCAGTGCGCTAGACGTAGATACGCAGTATTTT	CASSALDVDTQYF
.	TRBV6-5	TRBJ2-7	.	TGTGCCAGCAGTTCCCAACAGGGTGGGTACGAGCAGTACTTC	CASSSQQGGYEQYF
.	TRBV5-5	TRBJ1-5	.	TGTGCCAGCAGCTTGGTACAGGTAGGGGTTCAGCCCCAGCATTTT	CASSLVQVGVQPQHF
.	TRBV24-1	TRBJ1-2	.	TGTGCCACCAGTGGCCTCGGCCACAGGGCCTATGGCTACACCTTC	CATSGLGHRAYGYTF
.	TRBV28	TRBJ1-1	.	TGTGCCAGCAGCCCAGACGGGCTTTTTGGTGAAGCTTTCTTT	CASSPDGLFGEAFF
few	TRBV29-1	TRBJ1-5	TRBD1	TGCAGCGTTGGACAGGGGCTAGGTCAGCCCCAGCATTTT	CSVGQGLGQPQHF
few	TRBV3-1/TRBV3-2	TRBJ2-5	TRBD1	TGTGCCAGCAGCCCAGGGACAGGGGTTGAGACCCAGTACTTC	CASSPGTGVETQYF
.	TRBV10-2	TRBJ1-4	TRBD1	TGCGCCAGCAGTTTTAAAATTTCGGACAGGGGAGGTGAAAAACTGTTTTTT	CASSFKISDRGGEKLFF
few	TRBV11-2	TRBJ2-7	TRBD1	TGTGCCAGCATCACCCCCGCGGGGACAGGGGAAAAGTACGAGCAGTACTTC	CASITPAGTGEKYEQYF
once	TRBV7-9	TRBJ1-2	.	TGTGCCAGCAGCCAGGCGGGCGTTAACTATGGCTACACCTTC	CASSQAGVNYGYTF
.	TRBV27	TRBJ2-7	TRBD2	TGTGCCAGCAGTTCACCGGGGACTAGCGGGGGGGCGCGGGAGCAGTACTTC	CASSSPGTSGGAREQYF
.	TRBV28	TRBJ1-1	TRBD1	TGTGCCAGCAGTCCTTTGGACAGGATGAACACTGAAGCTTTCTTT	CASSPLDRMNTEAFF
.	TRBV19	TRBJ1-6	.	TGTGCCAGTAGTATTGGTAGGGATAATTCACCCCTCCACTTT	CASSIGRDNSPLHF
.	TRBV4-1	TRBJ2-7	TRBD2	TGCGCCAGCAGCCCGGTCGGGACTAGCGGGAGAGGGGCTGTGTACGAGCAGTACTTC	CASSPVGTSGRGAVYEQYF
.	TRBV15	TRBJ1-1	.	TGTGCCACCAGCAGAGGGATGACAGGTGGTATGAACACTGAAGCTTTCTTT	CATSRGMTGGMNTEAFF
.	TRBV14	TRBJ1-1	.	TGTGCCAGCAGCCAAGATCTGAGGGATTCTTCTCTACGCGCTGAAGCTTTCTTT	CASSQDLRDSSLRAEAFF
.	TRBV5-1	TRBJ1-1	.	TGCGCCAGCAGCTTGGTCCAGGGAAGTCGGAACACTGAAGCTTTCTTT	CASSLVQGSRNTEAFF
.	TRBV5-1	TRBJ2-1	.	TGCGCCAGCAGCTTGGAAAGTGCCCCCCACAATGAGCAGTTCTTC	CASSLESAPHNEQFF
.	TRBV9	TRBJ2-1	TRBD2	TGTGCCAGCAGCGTTCCAGCGGGGGATAGGAATGAGCAGTTCTTC	CASSVPAGDRNEQFF
.	TRBV30	TRBJ2-7	.	TGTGCCTGGCAACAAGCTTTCTACGAGCAGTACTTC	CAWQQAFYEQYF
.	TRBV2	TRBJ1-5	TRBD1	TGTGCCAGCAGCGGGACAGGGGGCGGACAGCCCCAGCATTTT	CASSGTGGGQPQHF
.	TRBV9	TRBJ2-5	TRBD2	TGTGCCAGCAGCGCGCCCCTAGCGGAAACGTACCAAGAGACCCAGTACTTC	CASSAPLAETYQETQYF
.	TRBV6-5	TRBJ1-1	.	TGTGCCAGCAGCGGACGACAGAGGCCCACTGAAGCTTTCTTT	CASSGRQRPTEAFF
.	TRBV4-3	TRBJ1-2	.	TGCGCCAGCAGCCAAGTCCTTGCAGGTCGGGGCTACACCTTC	CASSQVLAGRGYTF
once	TRBV3-1/TRBV3-2	TRBJ2-5	.	TGTGCCAGCAGCCAAGATCGGGGAACAGGGCAAGAGACCCAGTACTTC	CASSQDRGTGQETQYF
.	TRBV6-5	TRBJ1-6	.	TGTGCCAGCAGTTACAGCGGGGCGGGGGATTCACCCCTCCACTTT	CASSYSGAGDSPLHF
.	TRBV4-2	TRBJ1-5	.	TGTGCCAGCAGCCCAGGGGGCAATCAGCCCCAGCATTTT	CASSPGGNQPQHF
.	TRBV3-1/TRBV3-2	TRBJ1-2	.	TGTGCCAGCAGCCCCCGACTTAGGGAGAACTATGGCTACACCTTC	CASSPRLRENYGYTF
.	TRBV19	TRBJ1-2	.	TGTGCCAGTTTAGGGGGGATGCGCTACACCTTC	CASLGGMRYTF
.	TRBV30	TRBJ2-7	TRBD1	TGTGCCTGGAACCCTGGGACAGCCTACGAGCAGTACTTC	CAWNPGTAYEQYF
.	TRBV27	TRBJ1-6	TRBD1	TGTGCCAGCAGTTCGTTGACAGGGGTAAATTCACCCCTCCACTTT	CASSSLTGVNSPLHF
.	TRBV19	TRBJ1-4	TRBD1	TGTGCCAGTAGTAGATCACAGGGGTCCAATGAAAAACTGTTTTTT	CASSRSQGSNEKLFF
.	TRBV11-1	TRBJ1-6	.	TGTGCCAGCAGCTCGACGGGGGCAAATTCACCCCTCCACTTT	CASSSTGANSPLHF
.	TRBV9	TRBJ1-1	.	TGTGCCAGCAGCGCAGTGAACACTGAAGCTTTCTTT	CASSAVNTEAFF
.	TRBV11-2	TRBJ1-1	TRBD1	TGTGCCAGCTGCCGGACAGGGGGGTTAGAAGCTTTCTTT	CASCRTGGLEAFF
.	TRBV7-9	TRBJ1-6	.	TGTGCCAGCAGCCCAGGTCGGGATTCACCCCTCCACTTT	CASSPGRDSPLHF
.	TRBV27	TRBJ2-7	TRBD1	TGTGCCAGCAGGGAACTCGGGACAGGGGTCAACGAGCAGTACTTC	CASRELGTGVNEQYF
.	TRBV7-6	TRBJ1-3	.	TGTGCCAGCAGCCGAGACAAGAGCTCTGGAAACACCATATATTTT	CASSRDKSSGNTIYF